The entry below describes one TCR beta chain. This sample was taken from a study of blood T cell repertoires in COVID-19. Across the whole study: The samples span acute and convalescent COVID-19 from the United States, Italy and Spain.

V shed 1 base and J shed 7 bases, with 11 bases lying between them. The CDR3 is 13 amino acids. The germline V gene encodes CDR1 SGHTA and CDR2 FQGNSA. In the authors' methods: Researchers report that nucleated cell counts were estimated from reference gene primer amplification. Data came from immunoSEQ multiplex PCR; TCRdb stores just in-frame clones and leaves some out. The DNA was the basis for D and trimming; V, J and clone size are from that table. The repertoire holds roughly 99,000 clones, with approximately 90% as singletons. Sequenced sample: peripheral blood. The clonotype was recovered from a woman in her twenties or thirties with acute or convalescent COVID-19. J is TRBJ2-7 and V is TRBV7-2; maybe TRBD1 (5 bases). CDR3 region: CASSLVSGREQYF. The CDR3 nucleotides are TGTGCCAGCAGCTTAGTGTCAGGGCGTGAGCAGTACTTC.